The clone carrying this T cell receptor (beta chain) was counted many times. Its antigen remains unidentified. The data stem from a study of identical twins. CDR1 and CDR2 (germline): ENHRY, SYGVKD. The CDR3 covers 13 residues. V gave up 2 bases and J gave up 4 bases, with 8 bases separating them. The study, taken as a whole, reports: Findings came from cross-sectional statistics, without long-term follow-up of donors. Models underestimated out-of-frame TCR alpha sharing in monozygotic twins. Part of the zero-insertion signal could reflect confounding by invariant MAIT and iNKT cells.

Template switching added a universal primer site, and cDNA bore unique molecular identifiers. TCRdb re-called the 5' RACE reads through MiXCR, storing one row per CDR3 protein. The table includes 700,000 or so distinct CDR3 sequences, more than 6.5% detected once. A further study also used this sample, focusing on yellow fever vaccine responses in identical twins.

The sample consisted of PBMCs. The TCR comes from a woman aged 18-29 years in good health. J is TRBJ1-1 and V is TRBV10-3, with D perhaps matching TRBD1 (6 bases). CDR3: CAISERGVTEAFF. The CDR3 nucleotides read TGTGCCATCAGTGAGAGGGGGGTCACTGAAGCTTTCTTT.